These 23 T cell receptor beta chains share one sample of origin, sequenced in a study of blood T cells in healthy people across ages. A second PCR of 7 to 11 cycles used a sample-barcoded 5' primer and a J-beta primer mix. Via MiXCR, TCRdb re-called the 5' RACE reads, giving one row per CDR3 protein. The table has hundreds of thousands of distinct CDR3 sequences, 32% seen once. The sample comprised blood. The receptors derive from a woman at least 80 years old in good health.

This clonotype was counted at least ten times. The V gene is TRBV4-3, the J gene TRBJ1-2; 8 positions match TRBD1. CDR1 and CDR2 (germline): LGHNA, YSLEER. V lost 0 bases, J lost 2 bases, and 2 bases stayed unmatched. This CDR3 comprises 15 residues. CDR3 nucleotide sequence: TGCGCCAGCAGCCAAGATAGGACAGGGAACTATGGCTACACCTTC. This gives the protein CASSQDRTGNYGYTF.

This clonotype occurred many times. The chain combines TRBV20-1 with TRBJ2-4, with TRBD2 matching 10 bases. Germline lookup yields CDR1 DFQATT and CDR2 SNEGSKA (reference sequence). This CDR3 is 14 amino acids long. Trimming at V came to 6 bases and at J to 12 bases, leaving 14 bases not matched to a gene. In DNA, the CDR3 is TGCAGTGCCCGACTAGCGGGCAACCGGGGTGGTCAGTACTTC. Translating gives CSARLAGNRGGQYF.

Concerning this clonotype itself: A single base separates this from a much larger clone, so it may be a read error. The chain is built from TRBV7-2 and TRBJ2-1; 9 nucleotides agree with TRBD1. The CDR3 is 17 residues long. Germline lookup yields CDR1 SGHTA and CDR2 FQGNSA. This CDR3 reads CASGLAGTGSQYNEQFF. The CDR3 DNA sequence: TGTGCCAGCGGCTTAGCCGGGACAGGGTCTCAATACAATGAGCAGTTCTTC.

Only a few counts were recorded for this clonotype. A single base separates this from a much larger clone, so it may be a read error. The genes are TRBV29-1 and TRBJ2-1; perhaps TRBD1 as D (5 bases). The J call may not be correct, given that the DNA end is closer to TRBJ2-7. CDR3 length: 15 amino acids. Germline V gives CDR1 SQVTM, CDR2 ANQGSEA. CDR3 in amino acids: CSVVSLQESYNEQYF. The CDR3 nucleotides read TGCAGCGTTGTTAGTTTACAGGAGTCCTACAATGAGCAGTACTTC.

The chain has TRBV5-1 and TRBJ2-3, with 11 bases matching TRBD2. From germline, CDR1 is SGHRS and CDR2 YFSETQ. CDR3 length: 18 amino acids. With V trimmed by 0 bases and J by 2 bases, 8 bases remained unmatched. This CDR3 reads CASSLGGLTSGDTDTQYF. DNA for the CDR3: TGCGCCAGCAGCTTGGGGGGCCTGACTAGCGGGGACACAGATACGCAGTATTTT.

This clonotype was observed a few times. This chain links TRBV2 with TRBJ2-5, with D possibly matching TRBD1 (6 bases). The CDR3 length is 15 residues. With 3 bases removed from V and 2 bases from J, the gap between germline ends came to 13 bases. The germline gives CDR1 SNHLY, CDR2 FYNNEI. The CDR3 region has the DNA TGTGCCAGCAGTGATGTGACAGGCATACAAGAGACCCAGTACTTC. Residues: CASSDVTGIQETQYF.

This clonotype has ten or more counts. The genes are TRBV12-3 or TRBV12-4 and TRBJ1-5, with D unclear. V lost 3 bases, J lost 7 bases, and 7 bases lay in between. This CDR3 has 12 amino acids. The CDR3 DNA reads TGTGCCAGCAGTTTCCCGAGCCAGCCCCAGCATTTT. It codes for CASSFPSQPQHF.

This chain links TRBV10-3 with TRBJ2-6, with D possibly TRBD2 on 6 matching bases. V lost 5 bases, J lost 2 bases, and 13 bases lay in between. Germline V lookup: CDR1 ENHRY, CDR2 SYGVKD. The CDR3 totals 16 residues. The CDR3 DNA is TGTGCCATCAGTAATCGGGAGCGAACTGGGGCCAACGTCCTGACTTTC. This sequence encodes CAISNRERTGANVLTF.

The rearrangement uses TRBV30 and TRBJ1-2; D is unresolved. The germline gives CDR1 GTSNPN, CDR2 SVGIG (reference sequence). The CDR3 runs to 13 residues. V was cut by 6 bases and J by 5 bases, with 16 bases left in between. The chain's CDR3 is CACPVNRGYGYTF. The CDR3, as DNA: TGTGCCTGCCCGGTCAACCGGGGATATGGCTACACCTTC.

This chain uses TRBV20-1 with TRBJ1-1; TRBD1 might be the D (5 bases). V lost 0 bases and J 0 bases, leaving 11 bases between the germline ends. This CDR3 is built from 15 residues. The germline CDR1 and CDR2 sequences are DFQATT and SNEGSKA (reference sequence). The CDR3 DNA sequence: TGCAGTGCTAGAGACTTCGGGGGAATGAACACTGAAGCTTTCTTT. Its protein is CSARDFGGMNTEAFF.

On this clonotype itself: It may be a read error: a sequence one base away is much more abundant. The chain is built from TRBV6-2 or TRBV6-3 and TRBJ2-3; D is unclear. The CDR3 length is 14 residues. Trimming took 6 bases from V and 0 from J, leaving 10 bases between them. Per the germline V gene, CDR1 is MNHEY and CDR2 is SVGEGT. CDR3 sequence (DNA): TGTGCCAGCAGCCGCTCCCAAAGCACAGATACGCAGTATTTT. The encoded protein is CASSRSQSTDTQYF.

This clonotype was seen at least ten times. The chain couples TRBV30 to TRBJ2-1; 7 bases align to TRBD1. V lost 0 bases, J lost 7 bases, and 6 bases stayed unmatched. The CDR3 spans 14 residues. From germline, CDR1 is GTSNPN and CDR2 SVGIG (reference sequence). The CDR3 here is CAWSVRGLGNEQFF. CDR3 nucleotides: TGTGCCTGGAGTGTAAGGGGGCTCGGGAATGAGCAGTTCTTC.

This clonotype was counted at least ten times. The chain links TRBV6-2 or TRBV6-3 to TRBJ2-5; no definite D call. This CDR3 has 11 amino acids. CDR1 and CDR2 (germline): MNHEY, SVGEGT. Trimming pared 8 bases from V and 5 bases from J, leaving 9 bases between. The CDR3 coding sequence is TGTGCCAGCGGGCCATTCGAGACCCAGTACTTC. This translates into CASGPFETQYF.

By share, this clonotype ranks as medium-sized. The V gene is TRBV4-3, the J gene TRBJ2-7; 8 bases are a match to TRBD1. The CDR3 consists of 15 residues. CDR1 is LGHNA, CDR2 YSLEER, per germline. Unmatched junction bases numbered 6, after V lost 1 base and J lost 4 bases. Here the CDR3 DNA reads TGCGCCAGCAGCCAAGGCCAGGGGGCCGGGTACGAGCAGTACTTC. Translated: CASSQGQGAGYEQYF.

This clonotype was picked up many times. The chain links TRBV5-1 to TRBJ2-3; D unresolved. Germline-derived CDR1 and CDR2 are SGHRS and YFSETQ. This CDR3 contains 14 residues. V lost 0 bases, J lost 2 bases, and 7 bases lay in between. Here the CDR3 DNA reads TGCGCCAGCAGCTTGGTGGGTTTCACAGATACGCAGTATTTT. Amino acids: CASSLVGFTDTQYF.

By share, this clonotype ranks as medium-sized. The chain uses TRBV20-1 and TRBJ2-5; D unclear. Germline V gene sequence: CDR1 DFQATT, CDR2 SNEGSKA (reference sequence). The germline V and J ends were trimmed by 6 bases and 0 bases, with 5 bases remaining between them. The CDR3 loop spans 11 amino acids. The CDR3, as DNA: TGCAGTGCACAGAACCAAGAGACCCAGTACTTC. Translated: CSAQNQETQYF.

V gene TRBV10-3 combines with J gene TRBJ2-4, with TRBD2 as a possible D gene (6 bases). Trimming pared 5 bases from V and 0 bases from J, leaving 14 bases between. The CDR3 sequence is 16 residues long. Germline assignment: CDR1 ENHRY and CDR2 SYGVKD. This CDR3 is CAISPVPGVAKNIQYF. DNA of the CDR3: TGTGCCATCAGTCCTGTGCCGGGGGTAGCCAAAAACATTCAGTACTTC.

This clonotype was recorded at least ten times. The gene calls are TRBV20-1 and TRBJ1-2, with TRBD1 matching 7 bases. CDR3 length: 15 residues. With V trimmed by 5 bases and J by 0 bases, 9 bases remained unmatched. Germline V gives CDR1 DFQATT, CDR2 SNEGSKA (reference sequence). This CDR3 is CSAPATGQPNYGYTF. The CDR3 region has the DNA TGCAGTGCTCCGGCGACAGGGCAGCCTAACTATGGCTACACCTTC.

The chain employs TRBV6-2 or TRBV6-3 and TRBJ2-3; D is undetermined. Germline lookup yields CDR1 MNHEY and CDR2 SVGEGT. The CDR3 extends over 10 amino acids. Trimming stripped 8 bases from V and 5 bases from J, with 5 bases between. The CDR3 DNA is TGTGCCAGCTATGGAGATACGCAGTATTTT. Encoded protein: CASYGDTQYF.

About this clonotype itself: This may stem from a read error, because a much larger clone lies one nucleotide away. A read error is likely, as this CDR3 ends without the conserved phenylalanine or tryptophan. The chain employs TRBV6-6 and TRBJ1-5, with D tentatively TRBD1 (5 bases). Per the germline V gene, CDR1 is MNHNY and CDR2 is SVGAGI (reference sequence). This CDR3 has 14 residues. V lost 2 bases, J lost 1 base, and 6 bases lay in between. For the CDR3, the DNA is TGTGCCAGCAGTTACGGGGCCAGCAATCAGCCCCAGCATTAT. Amino acids: CASSYGASNQPQHY.

This clonotype was picked up many times. The chain recombines TRBV29-1 with TRBJ2-3; no firm D call. The germline V and J ends were trimmed by 0 bases and 12 bases, with 16 bases remaining between them. Germline V gene data show CDR1 as SQVTM and CDR2 as ANQGSEA. The CDR3 length is 13 residues. The chain's CDR3 is CSVEDRRALIQYF. The CDR3 coding sequence is TGCAGCGTTGAAGATCGTCGGGCGCTTATCCAGTATTTT.

J is TRBJ2-5 and V is TRBV5-1; D is undetermined. The CDR3 totals 15 residues. The germline gives CDR1 SGHRS, CDR2 YFSETQ. Deletions cut 2 bases from V and 2 bases from J, with 13 bases between. CDR3 sequence: CASSFNVMRQETQYF. The CDR3 nucleotides are TGCGCCAGCAGCTTCAACGTGATGAGGCAAGAGACCCAGTACTTC.

The chain carries TRBV7-2 and TRBJ1-2, with TRBD1 identical over 7 bases. The length of the CDR3 is 13 residues. Germline CDR1 SGHTA, CDR2 FQGNSA. The J segment lost 8 bases and the V segment lost 1 base, leaving 4 bases of the junction unmatched. The CDR3 DNA reads as TGTGCCAGCAGCTTAGACCCAGGGGGAGGCTACACCTTC. Translation gives CASSLDPGGGYTF. The full variable domain, with the rest looked up from reference TRBV7-2 and TRBJ1-2, is GAGVSQSPSNKVTEKGKDVELRCDPISGHTALYWYRQSLGQGLEFLIYFQGNSAPDKSGLPSDRFSAERTGGSVSTLTIQRTQQEDSAVYLCASSLDPGGGYTFGSGTRLTVV.